Below, 21 T cell receptor beta chains from the same sample are listed, as sequenced in a study of breast tumors, draining lymph nodes, adjacent tissues. TCRdb re-called the multiplex PCR reads with MiXCR, one entry per CDR3 protein. The sample has approximately 22,000 distinct CDR3 sequences, about 70% seen once. The sequencing sample was made of tumor-adjacent breast tissue. Receptors originate from a female donor with breast cancer. Some clones in this sample may be carry-over from other donors' samples.

Many counts were recorded for this clonotype. A clone one base away is much larger, so this may be a read error. This chain uses TRBV5-6 with TRBJ1-5; 7 bases are shared with TRBD1. The germline V gene has CDR1 SGHDT and CDR2 YYEEEE. The ends lost 2 bases at V and 3 bases at J; junction bases unmatched: 2. The CDR3 runs to 14 residues. The DNA for the CDR3 is TGTGCCAGCAGCTTCGGGACAGCCAATCAGCCCCAGCATTTT. Translating it yields CASSFGTANQPQHF.

The chain employs TRBV7-9 and TRBJ1-6, with unresolved D. Germline CDR1 is SEHNR and CDR2 is FQNEAQ (reference sequence). The CDR3 runs to 15 residues. V shed 3 bases and J shed 6 bases, with 12 bases lying between them. This CDR3 is CASSLGGELNSPLHF. The CDR3 DNA is TGTGCCAGCAGCTTGGGAGGAGAGCTTAATTCACCCCTCCACTTT. Using reference TRBV7-9 and TRBJ1-6 for the parts outside the CDR3, the full variable domain is DTGVSQNPRHKITKRGQNVTFRCDPISEHNRLYWYRQTLGQGPEFLTYFQNEAQLEKSRLLSDRFSAERPKGSFSTLEIQRTEQGDSAMYLCASSLGGELNSPLHFGNGTRLTVT.

The genes are TRBV7-9 and TRBJ2-2; D unresolved. V dropped 3 bases and J dropped 4 bases, with 12 bases sitting between them. This CDR3 comprises 15 residues. Looked up from germline, CDR1 is SEHNR and CDR2 is FQNEAQ (reference sequence). This CDR3 is CASSFVAGITGELFF. CDR3 nucleotides: TGTGCCAGCAGCTTTGTAGCTGGTATCACCGGGGAGCTGTTTTTT.

The gene calls are TRBV9 and TRBJ1-3; TRBD1 matches at 10 bases. This CDR3 is 15 amino acids long. V shed 2 bases, J shed 2 bases, and the junction held 1 base outside the gene matches. Germline loops: CDR1 SGDLS, CDR2 YYNGEE. The CDR3 sequence is CASSVGQGAGNTIYF. Written as DNA, the CDR3 is TGTGCCAGCAGCGTTGGACAGGGGGCTGGAAACACCATATATTTT. Drawing the rest from reference TRBV9 and TRBJ1-3, the complete variable domain is DSGVTQTPKHLITATGQRVTLRCSPRSGDLSVYWYQQSLDQGLQFLIQYYNGEERAKGNILERFSAQQFPDLHSELNLSSLELGDSALYFCASSVGQGAGNTIYFGEGSWLTVV.

On this clonotype itself: One end of the junction fails to match germline, which may point to a read error. This chain uses TRBV7-9 with TRBJ2-1, with 8 bases that match TRBD2. The CDR3 has 15 amino acids. The V gene's germline CDR1 is SEHNR and CDR2 FQNEAQ (reference sequence). CDR3 sequence: CASSSRAGDFNEEFF. The CDR3 DNA sequence: TGTGCCAGCAGCTCCAGAGCGGGAGATTTCAATGAGGAGTTCTTC.

Notes on this clonotype: The final CDR3 position lacks the conserved phenylalanine or tryptophan, pointing to a likely read error. The chain is built from TRBV7-2 and TRBJ2-1, with 10 bases identical to TRBD2. Germline lookup yields CDR1 SGHTA and CDR2 FQGNSA. The CDR3 extends over 14 amino acids. As DNA, the CDR3 is TGTGCCAGCAGCAGGACTAGCGGATGCAATGGGCAGTTCCTC. Protein: CASSRTSGCNGQFL.

The CDR3 reads CSANVHNEQFF. CDR3 nucleotides: TGCAGTGCGAACGTACACAATGAGCAGTTCTTC. The chain recombines TRBV20-1 with TRBJ2-1; D is ambiguous. Trimming left V 6 bases short and J 5 bases short, with 8 bases between. The V gene's germline CDR1 is DFQATT and CDR2 SNEGSKA (reference sequence). The CDR3 has 11 amino acids.

This clonotype has at least ten counts. The chain has TRBV7-9 and TRBJ2-2; maybe TRBD1 (6 bases). V was shortened by 11 bases and J by 0 bases, with 13 bases between the two germline ends. The germline V gene has CDR1 SEHNR and CDR2 FQNEAQ (reference sequence). The CDR3 length is 14 residues. The DNA for the CDR3 is TGTGCCCACTTCAGGGGAGCGAACACCGGGGAGCTGTTTTTT. As protein: CAHFRGANTGELFF.

This clonotype was counted once. The chain uses TRBV19 and TRBJ1-3, with D maybe TRBD1 (5 bases). V was trimmed by 2 bases and J by 1 base, leaving 12 bases between them. CDR3 length equals 16 residues. Germline loops: CDR1 LNHDA, CDR2 SQIVND (reference sequence). DNA of the CDR3: TGTGCCAGTAGTATACAGGGACGTCGGTCTGGAAACACCATATATTTT. Protein product: CASSIQGRRSGNTIYF.

The chain's CDR3 is CASSSRGLGWAQYF. CDR3 coding DNA: TGTGCCAGCAGCTCCCGAGGACTGGGATGGGCCCAGTACTTC. This sequence joins TRBV7-2 and TRBJ2-5; tentative D call: TRBD2 (5 bases). This CDR3 comprises 14 residues. V was trimmed by 4 bases and J by 9 bases, leaving 18 bases between them. CDR1 is SGHTA and CDR2 is FQGNSA in the germline V gene.

J is TRBJ2-7 and V is TRBV4-2; 10 bases are shared with TRBD2. Trimming removed 6 bases from V and 7 bases from J; junction bases left unmatched: 9. CDR1 and CDR2 (germline): LGHNA, YNFKEQ. The CDR3 has 14 amino acids. CDR3 residues: CASRPLAGSEEQYF. CDR3 sequence (DNA): TGTGCCAGCAGACCACTAGCGGGATCGGAAGAGCAGTACTTC.

V is TRBV20-1 and J is TRBJ1-2; D call uncertain. V gave up 4 bases and J gave up 3 bases, with 12 bases separating them. The CDR3 length is 13 residues. Germline CDR1 is DFQATT and CDR2 is SNEGSKA (reference sequence). The CDR3 is CSAKAAGYYGYTF. The CDR3 bases are TGCAGTGCTAAGGCCGCAGGTTACTATGGCTACACCTTC.

For this clonotype: Germline is not matched at one junction end, which may reflect a read error. V and J are TRBV2 and TRBJ1-2; 9 bases line up with TRBD1. Germline lookup yields CDR1 SNHLY and CDR2 FYNNEI. The CDR3 has 14 amino acids. CDR3 nucleotides: TGTGCCAGCACCCCGGGGACAGGGTACTATGGCTACTCCTTC. Translation gives CASTPGTGYYGYSF.

This clonotype occurred many times. This chain joins TRBV6-1 and TRBJ1-4; possibly TRBD1 for D (6 bases). The CDR3 consists of 14 residues. With 5 bases removed from V and 4 bases from J, the gap between germline ends came to 11 bases. Germline V CDR1 and CDR2: MNHNS, SASEGT. The CDR3 sequence: CASSYDRLNEKLFF. The CDR3, as DNA: TGTGCCAGCAGTTATGACAGGCTTAATGAAAAACTGTTTTTT.

This clonotype was counted a single time. This sequence joins TRBV5-1 and TRBJ2-1; D might be TRBD1 or TRBD2, each matching 5 bases. Germline CDR1 and CDR2: SGHRS and YFSETQ. The germline V and J ends were trimmed by 0 bases and 7 bases, with 11 bases remaining between them. The length of the CDR3 is 14 residues. CDR3 amino acids: CASSLGGTENEQFF. The CDR3 nucleotides are TGCGCCAGCAGCTTGGGGGGGACGGAGAATGAGCAGTTCTTC.

The CDR3 sequence: CASTEGGRGTDTQYF. The CDR3 coding sequence is TGCGCCAGCACCGAGGGGGGGCGCGGCACAGATACGCAGTATTTT. The rearrangement links TRBV10-2 to TRBJ2-3; tentative D call: TRBD2 (7 bases). Trimming removed 7 bases from V and 1 base from J, with 15 bases in between. This CDR3 comprises 15 residues. Germline V gives CDR1 WSHSY, CDR2 SAAADI.

V gene TRBV20-1 combines with J gene TRBJ2-7; D uncertain. Germline assignment: CDR1 DFQATT and CDR2 SNEGSKA (reference sequence). With 6 bases removed from V and 3 bases from J, the gap between germline ends came to 9 bases. This CDR3 has 11 amino acids. The CDR3 DNA is TGCAGTGCGAGCGTATTCTACGAGCAGTACTTC. Protein: CSASVFYEQYF.

This clonotype was seen more than once but under ten times. The gene calls are TRBV6-1 and TRBJ1-1; D unclear. The CDR3 sequence is 15 residues long. V was trimmed by 2 bases and J by 1 base, leaving 11 bases between them. Germline CDR1 reads MNHNS; CDR2 reads SASEGT. CDR3 loop: CASSELNSPNTEAFF. CDR3 nucleotides: TGTGCCAGCAGTGAACTAAACAGCCCGAACACTGAAGCTTTCTTT.

This clonotype was counted between two and nine times. The chain is built from TRBV29-1 and TRBJ1-2; the D is unclear. Trimming pared 2 bases from V and 6 bases from J, leaving 10 bases between. The CDR3 totals 12 residues. Germline V gene lookup returns CDR1 SQVTM and CDR2 ANQGSEA. The CDR3 here is CSVERTPNGYTF. CDR3 in DNA: TGCAGCGTTGAAAGGACCCCAAATGGCTACACCTTC. The entire variable domain, with the rest obtained from reference TRBV29-1 and TRBJ1-2, is as follows: SAVISQKPSRDICQRGTSLTIQCQVDSQVTMMFWYRQQPGQSLTLIATANQGSEATYESGFVIDKFPISRPNLTFSTLTVSNMSPEDSSIYLCSVERTPNGYTFGSGTRLTVV.

Points on this clonotype: Its ends do not fully match the called genes, so a read error is possible. This chain joins TRBV20-1 and TRBJ1-2, with 8 nucleotides matching TRBD1. The germline gives CDR1 DFQATT, CDR2 SNEGSKA (reference sequence). The CDR3 runs to 13 residues. The CDR3 sequence: CSAQDRANYSYTF. The CDR3 nucleotides are TGCAGTGCCCAGGACAGGGCTAACTATAGCTACACCTTC.

This clonotype is medium-sized by share. This chain connects TRBV7-9 to TRBJ2-7; no reliable D call. Germline values: CDR1 SEHNR, CDR2 FQNEAQ (reference sequence). The CDR3 covers 15 residues. V dropped 1 base and J dropped 0 bases, with 10 bases sitting between them. Written as DNA, the CDR3 is TGTGCCAGCAGCTTAGTCGGCTCGAGCTCCTACGAGCAGTACTTC. Amino acids: CASSLVGSSSYEQYF.